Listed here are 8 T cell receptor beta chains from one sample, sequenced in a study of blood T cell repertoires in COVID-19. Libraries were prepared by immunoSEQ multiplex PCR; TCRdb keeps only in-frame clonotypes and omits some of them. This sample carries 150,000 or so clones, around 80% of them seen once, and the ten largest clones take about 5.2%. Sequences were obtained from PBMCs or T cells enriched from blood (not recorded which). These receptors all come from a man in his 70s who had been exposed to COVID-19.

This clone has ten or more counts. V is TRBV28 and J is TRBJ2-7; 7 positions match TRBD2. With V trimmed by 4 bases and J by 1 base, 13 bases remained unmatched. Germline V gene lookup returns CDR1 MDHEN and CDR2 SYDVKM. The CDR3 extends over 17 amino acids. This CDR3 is CASSSPTSALRSYEQYF. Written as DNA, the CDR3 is TGTGCCAGCAGTTCCCCTACTAGCGCGCTGAGGTCCTACGAGCAGTACTTC.

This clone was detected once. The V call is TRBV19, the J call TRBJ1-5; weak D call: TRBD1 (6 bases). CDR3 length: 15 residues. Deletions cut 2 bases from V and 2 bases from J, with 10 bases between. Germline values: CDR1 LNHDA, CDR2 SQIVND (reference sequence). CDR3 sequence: CASSISWGRNQPQHF. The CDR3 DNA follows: TGTGCCAGTAGTATATCGTGGGGGCGCAATCAGCCCCAGCATTTT. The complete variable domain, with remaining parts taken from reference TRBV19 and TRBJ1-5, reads DGGITQSPKYLFRKEGQNVTLSCEQNLNHDAMYWYRQDPGQGLRLIYYSQIVNDFQKGDIAEGYSVSREKKESFPLTVTSAQKNPTAFYLCASSISWGRNQPQHFGDGTRLSIL.

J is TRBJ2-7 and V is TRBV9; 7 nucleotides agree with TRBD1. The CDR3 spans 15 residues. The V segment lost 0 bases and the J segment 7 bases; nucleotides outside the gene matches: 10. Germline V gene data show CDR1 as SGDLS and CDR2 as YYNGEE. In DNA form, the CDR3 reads TGTGCCAGCAGCGTAGCCAATACAGGGGTGGGGGAGCAGTACTTC. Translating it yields CASSVANTGVGEQYF.

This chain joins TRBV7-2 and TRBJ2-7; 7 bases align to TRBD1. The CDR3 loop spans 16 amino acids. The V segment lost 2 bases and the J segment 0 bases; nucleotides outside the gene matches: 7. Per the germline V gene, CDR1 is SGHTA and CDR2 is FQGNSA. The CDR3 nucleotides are TGTGCCAGCAGCTTAACCGGGACAGAGAGCTCCTACGAGCAGTACTTC. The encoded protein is CASSLTGTESSYEQYF.

CDR3 sequence: CASSVADSLALTDTQYF. In nucleotides, the CDR3 is TGTGCCAGCAGCGTAGCGGATTCGCTAGCCCTCACAGATACGCAGTATTTT. The rearrangement joins TRBV9 to TRBJ2-3; D is perhaps TRBD2 (5 bases). Trimming took off 0 bases at V and 2 bases at J, with 16 bases between the two ends. From germline, CDR1 is SGDLS and CDR2 YYNGEE. This CDR3 is 17 amino acids long.

The CDR3 sequence: CASSKRTGGTGELFF. The CDR3 DNA reads as TGTGCCAGCAGTAAGCGGACAGGGGGCACCGGGGAGCTGTTTTTT. This chain connects TRBV2 to TRBJ2-2, with 10 bases fitting TRBD1. The CDR3 has 15 amino acids. CDR1 SNHLY and CDR2 FYNNEI come from the germline V gene. V was clipped by 5 bases and J by 4 bases; unmatched bases: 4.

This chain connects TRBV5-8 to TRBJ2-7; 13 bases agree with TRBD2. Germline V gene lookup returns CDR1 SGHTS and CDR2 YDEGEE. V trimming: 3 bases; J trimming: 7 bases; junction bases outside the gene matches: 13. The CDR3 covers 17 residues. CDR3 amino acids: CASSSGRTSGGAKEQYF. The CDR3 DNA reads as TGTGCCAGCAGCTCGGGAAGAACTAGCGGGGGGGCCAAAGAGCAGTACTTC. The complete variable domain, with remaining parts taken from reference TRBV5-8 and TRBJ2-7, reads EAGVTQSPTHLIKTRGQQATLRCSPISGHTSVYWYQQALGLGLQFLLWYDEGEERNRGNFPPRFSGRQFPNYSSELNVNALELEDSALYLCASSSGRTSGGAKEQYFGPGTRLTVT.

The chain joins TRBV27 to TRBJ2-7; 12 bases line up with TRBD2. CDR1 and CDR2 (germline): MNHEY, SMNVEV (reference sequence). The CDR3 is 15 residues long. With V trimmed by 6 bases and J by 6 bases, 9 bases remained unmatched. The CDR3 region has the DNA TGTGCCAGCAGATCACTAGCGGGGGGCTCTCTCGAGCAGTACTTC. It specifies CASRSLAGGSLEQYF.